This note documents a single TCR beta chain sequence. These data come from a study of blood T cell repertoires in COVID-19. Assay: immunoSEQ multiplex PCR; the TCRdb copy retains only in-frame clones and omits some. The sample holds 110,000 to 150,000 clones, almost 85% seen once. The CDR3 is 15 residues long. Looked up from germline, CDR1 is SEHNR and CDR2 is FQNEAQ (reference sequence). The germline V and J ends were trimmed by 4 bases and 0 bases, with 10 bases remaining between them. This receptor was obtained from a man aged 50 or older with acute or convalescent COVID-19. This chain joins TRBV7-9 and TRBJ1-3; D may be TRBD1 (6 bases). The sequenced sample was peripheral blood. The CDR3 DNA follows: TGTGCCAGCAGCTGGACAGTACTCTCTGGAAACACCATATATTTT. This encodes CASSWTVLSGNTIYF.